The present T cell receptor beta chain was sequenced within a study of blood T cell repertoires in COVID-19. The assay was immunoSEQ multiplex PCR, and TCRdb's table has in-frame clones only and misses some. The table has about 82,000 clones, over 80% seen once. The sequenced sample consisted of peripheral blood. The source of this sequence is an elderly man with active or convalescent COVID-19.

The CDR3 sequence is CASSLVPTGSGTEAFF. The DNA of the CDR3 is TGCGCCAGCAGCTTGGTCCCGACAGGGTCGGGCACTGAAGCTTTCTTT. This chain links TRBV5-1 with TRBJ1-1; 7 bases fit TRBD1. The germline CDR1 and CDR2 sequences are SGHRS and YFSETQ. The CDR3 has 16 residues. V lost 0 bases and J lost 4; bases outside the gene matches: 9.